These 8 T cell receptor beta chains were all obtained from the same sample, sequenced in a study of shared clonotypes between healthy human individuals. Method: immunoSEQ multiplex PCR; TCRdb's copy keeps in-frame clones and lacks some. The table shows approximately 980,000 clones, with around 80% occurring only once. The specimen sequenced was memory CD4+ T cells sorted from blood. Indicated subset: CD45RA-negative fraction. The receptors stem from a man aged 18 to 29 in good health.

The J gene is TRBJ1-5, the V gene TRBV21-1; the listed D gene, TRBD1, was not tested against the DNA. TRBV21-1 is deemed a pseudogene. The CDR3 is 16 amino acids. The CDR3 nucleotides are TGTGCCAGCAGCCCGGGACAGGGGGCTTGCAATCAGCCCCAGCATTTT. Translated, it gives CASSPGQGACNQPQHF.

This rearrangement joins TRBV19 to TRBJ1-5, with 10 bases that match TRBD1. Germline loops: CDR1 LNHDA, CDR2 SQIVND (reference sequence). The CDR3 contains 19 residues. After removal of 1 base from V and 3 bases from J, the junction contained 12 bases not matched to a gene. The CDR3 DNA is TGTGCCAGTAGTATAGCCCCCTTCCGGGACAGGGGAACCAATCAGCCCCAGCATTTT. This codes for CASSIAPFRDRGTNQPQHF.

This clone was seen only a few times. The V call is TRBV4-1, the J call TRBJ2-3; 8 nucleotides line up with TRBD2. The CDR3 is 16 amino acids. J gave up 4 bases and V 0 bases, and 6 bases lay outside the gene matches. Germline V lookup: CDR1 MGHRA, CDR2 YSYEKL. The CDR3 nucleotides are TGCGCCAGCAGCCAAGATATCGGGGGGGGCCCAGATACGCAGTATTTT. Translated: CASSQDIGGGPDTQYF.

This clone turned up a few times. This same CDR3 is encoded by further DNA sequences in the sample. The chain joins TRBV19 to TRBJ1-1; a possible D gene is TRBD1 (5 bases). V lost 5 bases, J lost 0 bases, and 7 bases lay in between. This CDR3 contains 13 residues. Looked up from germline, CDR1 is LNHDA and CDR2 is SQIVND (reference sequence). Here the CDR3 DNA reads TGTGCCAGTAGTGGACACCTGAACACTGAAGCTTTCTTT. Translated, it gives CASSGHLNTEAFF.

The chain links TRBV18 to TRBJ1-1, with D perhaps TRBD1 (5 bases). The germline V gene has CDR1 KGHSH and CDR2 LQKENI. The length of the CDR3 is 16 residues. Trimming took 2 bases from V and 5 from J, leaving 18 bases between them. CDR3 sequence: CASSPFSGRVRTEAFF. CDR3 DNA: TGTGCCAGCTCACCATTTTCAGGGAGGGTGCGGACTGAAGCTTTCTTT. Full variable domain (rest looked up from reference TRBV18 and TRBJ1-1): NAGVMQNPRHLVRRRGQEARLRCSPMKGHSHVYWYRQLPEEGLKFMVYLQKENIIDESGMPKERFSAEFPKEGPSILRIQQVVRGDSAAYFCASSPFSGRVRTEAFFGQGTRLTVV.

The V call is TRBV29-1, the J call TRBJ1-2; 8 bases map to TRBD1. CDR3 length: 12 amino acids. The J segment lost 8 bases and the V segment lost 3 bases, leaving 5 bases of the junction unmatched. CDR1 and CDR2 (germline): SQVTM, ANQGSEA. The CDR3 sequence is CSVDTGGYGYTF. CDR3 sequence (DNA): TGCAGCGTTGATACAGGGGGGTACGGCTACACCTTC. The variable domain in full, with the rest retrieved from reference TRBV29-1 and TRBJ1-2, is SAVISQKPSRDICQRGTSLTIQCQVDSQVTMMFWYRQQPGQSLTLIATANQGSEATYESGFVIDKFPISRPNLTFSTLTVSNMSPEDSSIYLCSVDTGGYGYTFGSGTRLTVV.

V gene TRBV5-6 combines with J gene TRBJ2-5; D gene uncertain. The V and J ends lost 0 bases and 2 bases respectively, with 11 bases between them. The CDR3 is 15 amino acids. Germline lookup yields CDR1 SGHDT and CDR2 YYEEEE. CDR3 protein: CASSLGGTVQETQYF. The CDR3 DNA reads as TGTGCCAGCAGCTTGGGCGGCACGGTGCAAGAGACCCAGTACTTC. The full variable domain, in which reference TRBV5-6 and TRBJ2-5 provide the parts outside the CDR3, is DAGVTQSPTHLIKTRGQQVTLRCSPKSGHDTVSWYQQALGQGPQFIFQYYEEEERQRGNFPDRFSGHQFPNYSSELNVNALLLGDSALYLCASSLGGTVQETQYFGPGTRLLVL.

The rearrangement uses TRBV15 and TRBJ2-7, with D unclear. CDR1 is LNHNV, CDR2 YYDKDF, per germline (reference sequence). CDR3 length equals 14 residues. Trimming removed 0 bases at V and 2 bases at J, with 8 bases between. The CDR3 sequence is CATSREGTTYEQYF. Here the CDR3 DNA reads TGTGCCACCAGCAGAGAAGGCACCACCTACGAGCAGTACTTC.